This TCR beta chain was observed in a study of response to subunit inactivated influenza vaccine. Broader study findings: Authors suggested few new T cells are recruited by each seasonal influenza vaccination.

TCRdb used MiXCR to reprocess the RT-PCR reads, holding one entry per CDR3 protein. Here the sample spans some 640,000 distinct CDR3 sequences, about 14% being singletons. As regards this clonotype: No antigen is known for it.

Germline V CDR1 and CDR2: SGHAT, FQNNGV. V dropped 7 bases and J dropped 1 base, with 13 bases sitting between them. The length of the CDR3 is 14 residues. This sequence was found in a man between 45 and 60 years old who received an inactivated influenza vaccine. This chain uses TRBV11-2 with TRBJ1-1; D is uncertain. The sequences come from PBMCs from blood, collected around 15 days before vaccination. The CDR3, as DNA: TGTGCCAGCACCCTCACCCCGAAGAACACTGAAGCTTTCTTT. This encodes CASTLTPKNTEAFF.